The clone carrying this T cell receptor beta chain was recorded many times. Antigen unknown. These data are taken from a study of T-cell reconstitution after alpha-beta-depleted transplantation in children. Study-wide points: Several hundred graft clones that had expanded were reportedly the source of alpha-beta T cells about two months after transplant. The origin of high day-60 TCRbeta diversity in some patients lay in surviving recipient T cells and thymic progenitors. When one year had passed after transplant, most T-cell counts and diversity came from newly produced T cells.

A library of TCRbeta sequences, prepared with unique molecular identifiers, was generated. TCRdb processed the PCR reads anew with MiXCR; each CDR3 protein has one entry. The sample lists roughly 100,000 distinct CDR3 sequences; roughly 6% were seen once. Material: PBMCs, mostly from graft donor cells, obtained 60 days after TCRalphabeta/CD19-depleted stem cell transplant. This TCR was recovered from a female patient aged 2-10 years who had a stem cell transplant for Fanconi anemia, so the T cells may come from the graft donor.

The CDR3 here is CASNRLAGFYEQYF. CDR3 nucleotide sequence: TGTGCCAGCAACCGACTAGCGGGATTCTACGAGCAGTACTTC. The gene calls are TRBV28 and TRBJ2-7; 11 nucleotides match TRBD2. The V gene end was trimmed by 7 bases and the J gene end by 3 bases; junction bases not matched to a gene: 5. The CDR3 contains 14 residues. Germline V CDR1 and CDR2: MDHEN, SYDVKM.